This entry lists 22 T cell receptor beta chains sequenced from one sample in a study of blood T cell repertoires in COVID-19. The table came from immunoSEQ multiplex PCR; TCRdb's copy has only in-frame clones and leaves some out. The table has 90,000 to 120,000 clones, approximately 88% seen once. The sequencing input was peripheral blood. These receptors were collected from a man in his 60s with acute or convalescent COVID-19.

This clone was counted once. The chain is built from TRBV2 and TRBJ2-5; 14 bases map to TRBD2. V shed 7 bases, J shed 5 bases, and the junction held 6 bases outside the gene matches. This CDR3 has 15 amino acids. The germline V gene encodes CDR1 SNHLY and CDR2 FYNNEI. The CDR3 spells CASNPGLAGGETQYF. The CDR3 nucleotides are TGTGCCAGCAATCCAGGACTAGCGGGAGGTGAGACCCAGTACTTC.

This rearrangement joins TRBV28 to TRBJ2-7; D remains unclear. CDR1 is MDHEN and CDR2 is SYDVKM in the germline V gene. The V end was cut by 2 bases, the J end by 6 bases, with 8 bases between. This CDR3 comprises 12 residues. CDR3 residues: CASSLGQFEQYF. The DNA of the CDR3 is TGTGCCAGCAGTTTAGGCCAGTTCGAGCAGTACTTC.

The chain couples TRBV5-4 to TRBJ1-4, with a weak D call TRBD1 (5 bases). V lost 4 bases, J lost 5 bases, and 15 bases lay in between. CDR3 length: 15 residues. Germline values: CDR1 SGHNT, CDR2 YYREEE (reference sequence). DNA for the CDR3: TGTGCCAGCAGCCCCGGACGGACACTAAATGAAAAACTGTTTTTT. As protein: CASSPGRTLNEKLFF. Full variable domain (missing parts from reference TRBV5-4 and TRBJ1-4): ETGVTQSPTHLIKTRGQQVTLRCSSQSGHNTVSWYQQALGQGPQFIFQYYREEENGRGNFPPRFSGLQFPNYSSELNVNALELDDSALYLCASSPGRTLNEKLFFGSGTQLSVL.

This clone was detected only a few times. The chain carries TRBV19 and TRBJ1-6, with TRBD1 as a possible D gene (6 bases). The germline V gene has CDR1 LNHDA and CDR2 SQIVND (reference sequence). CDR3 length: 15 amino acids. V lost 6 bases and J 8 bases, leaving 17 bases between the germline ends. The DNA of the CDR3 is TGTGCCAGTAGAACAGCAGGGGACAAGCATTCACCCCTCCACTTT. It translates to CASRTAGDKHSPLHF. The full variable domain, rest sourced from reference TRBV19 and TRBJ1-6, is DGGITQSPKYLFRKEGQNVTLSCEQNLNHDAMYWYRQDPGQGLRLIYYSQIVNDFQKGDIAEGYSVSREKKESFPLTVTSAQKNPTAFYLCASRTAGDKHSPLHFGNGTRLTVT.

By share, this clone counts as medium-sized. The CDR3 sequence: CASSHAGGFGELFF. CDR3 DNA: TGTGCCAGTAGTCACGCGGGAGGGTTCGGGGAGCTGTTTTTT. This sequence joins TRBV19 and TRBJ2-2; TRBD2 matches at 9 bases. The CDR3 consists of 14 residues. With 5 bases clipped from V and 7 bases from J, the junction kept 5 bases outside the gene matches. Germline V CDR1 and CDR2: LNHDA, SQIVND (reference sequence).

This rearrangement joins TRBV12-2 to TRBJ2-3; TRBD2 is the table's D call and was not checked against the DNA. TRBV12-2 corresponds to a pseudogene. There are 18 residues in the CDR3. The DNA for the CDR3 is TGTGCAAGTCGCTTAGCGCTGGGACTAGCGGGTATCACAGATACGCAGTATTTT. Amino acids: CASRLALGLAGITDTQYF.

The rearrangement uses TRBV6-5 and TRBJ2-7, with D possibly being TRBD1 (5 bases). V lost 6 bases and J lost 3, with 9 bases in between. This CDR3 contains 12 residues. In germline, CDR1 is MNHEY, CDR2 SVGAGI. The chain's CDR3 is CASRDSDYEQYV. The CDR3, as DNA: TGTGCCAGCAGAGACAGCGACTACGAGCAGTACGTC.

In its sample, this clone was seen once. The CDR3: CASSLERGGRDSDEQFF. CDR3 coding DNA: TGTGCCAGCAGCTTAGAAAGAGGGGGACGGGACAGCGATGAGCAGTTCTTC. The chain combines TRBV11-3 with TRBJ2-1; TRBD1 matches 7 bases. The CDR3 runs to 17 residues. Germline-derived CDR1 and CDR2 are SGHNT and YENEEA. After removal of 0 bases from V and 8 bases from J, the junction contained 13 bases not matched to a gene.

The chain joins TRBV29-1 to TRBJ2-1, with 10 bases lining up with TRBD2. The J segment lost 4 bases and the V segment lost 3 bases, leaving 6 bases of the junction unmatched. The germline V gene has CDR1 SQVTM and CDR2 ANQGSEA. This CDR3 contains 15 residues. The CDR3 loop reads CSVEGTSGIYNEQFF. CDR3 bases: TGCAGCGTTGAGGGTACTAGCGGGATTTACAATGAGCAGTTCTTC.

The chain employs TRBV7-2 and TRBJ1-1, with D unclear. V lost 0 bases, J lost 5 bases, and 16 bases lay in between. The germline V gene encodes CDR1 SGHTA and CDR2 FQGNSA. The CDR3 is 16 residues long. CDR3 DNA: TGTGCCAGCAGCTTAGCGTGGAGCGCCTACGGAACTGAAGCTTTCTTT. Residues: CASSLAWSAYGTEAFF. The complete variable domain, with remaining parts taken from reference TRBV7-2 and TRBJ1-1, reads GAGVSQSPSNKVTEKGKDVELRCDPISGHTALYWYRQSLGQGLEFLIYFQGNSAPDKSGLPSDRFSAERTGGSVSTLTIQRTQQEDSAVYLCASSLAWSAYGTEAFFGQGTRLTVV.

The chain has TRBV6-2 or TRBV6-3 and TRBJ2-3; 13 positions agree with TRBD2. The CDR3 is made up of 16 amino acids. J was trimmed by 6 bases and V by 2 bases; bases with no gene match: 5. CDR1 is MNHEY, CDR2 SVGEGT, per germline. The DNA for the CDR3 is TGTGCCAGCAGTTACGGCGGGACTAGCGGGACTGATACGCAGTATTTT. Encoded protein: CASSYGGTSGTDTQYF.

The DNA of the CDR3 is TGTGCCTGGAACCCTCGACTAGCGGGAGGGCCCTGGTCAGATACGCAGTATTTT. It encodes CAWNPRLAGGPWSDTQYF. V gene TRBV30 combines with J gene TRBJ2-3; TRBD2 aligns across 14 bases. With 4 bases clipped from V and 4 bases from J, the junction kept 13 bases outside the gene matches. Germline V gives CDR1 GTSNPN, CDR2 SVGIG (reference sequence). CDR3 length: 18 amino acids.

This chain joins TRBV13 and TRBJ2-3; D remains ambiguous. This CDR3 spans 11 amino acids. The germline CDR1 and CDR2 sequences are PRHDT and FYEKMQ (reference sequence). Trimming left V 8 bases short and J 6 bases short, with 9 bases between. The CDR3 reads CASSPFDTQYF. The DNA of the CDR3 is TGTGCCAGCTCCCCGTTTGATACGCAGTATTTT.

This sequence joins TRBV18 and TRBJ2-7, with TRBD1 identical over 9 bases. Germline CDR1 reads KGHSH; CDR2 reads LQKENI. CDR3 length equals 15 residues. Trimming at V came to 3 bases and at J to 2 bases, leaving 5 bases not matched to a gene. The CDR3 is CASSPPGQGAYEQYV. The CDR3 region has the DNA TGTGCCAGCTCACCTCCGGGACAGGGCGCCTACGAGCAGTACGTC.

The chain carries TRBV29-1 and TRBJ1-1, with D hard to call. Germline V lookup: CDR1 SQVTM, CDR2 ANQGSEA. V was cut by 3 bases and J by 1 base, with 9 bases left in between. The CDR3 sequence is 13 residues long. CDR3 DNA: TGCAGCGTTGATCGAGGGAAGAACACTGAAGCTTTCTTT. Protein product: CSVDRGKNTEAFF.

This chain uses TRBV4-2 with TRBJ1-5, with D unclear. Trimming cost V 5 bases and J 4 bases, with 6 bases left between them. The V gene's germline CDR1 is LGHNA and CDR2 YNFKEQ. The CDR3 totals 12 residues. CDR3 protein: CASSLINQPQHF. The CDR3 DNA reads TGTGCCAGCAGCTTAATTAATCAGCCCCAGCATTTT.

The chain uses TRBV7-6 and TRBJ2-2; TRBD2 agrees at 9 bases. The CDR3 is made up of 15 amino acids. From germline, CDR1 is SGHVS and CDR2 FNYEAQ. V lost 1 base to trimming and J lost 8 bases; unmatched junction nucleotides: 5. For the CDR3, the DNA is TGTGCCAGCAGCTTAGACCTAGCGGGGTCTGGGGAGCTGTTTTTT. It yields the protein CASSLDLAGSGELFF.

This chain joins TRBV20-1 and TRBJ1-1, with 10 positions matching TRBD1. Germline loops: CDR1 DFQATT, CDR2 SNEGSKA (reference sequence). This CDR3 contains 13 residues. Unmatched junction bases numbered 1, after V lost 3 bases and J lost 3 bases. The CDR3 DNA reads TGCAGTGCTAGTGGACAGGGGGACACTGAAGCTTTCTTT. Protein product: CSASGQGDTEAFF.

J is TRBJ1-3 and V is TRBV5-1, with D perhaps matching TRBD1 (6 bases). The CDR3 covers 15 residues. From germline, CDR1 is SGHRS and CDR2 YFSETQ. The V gene lost 3 bases and the J gene lost 2 bases, with 12 bases spanning the gap. The CDR3 sequence is CASSSTTGTGNTIYF. CDR3 bases: TGCGCCAGCAGCTCAACAACAGGGACTGGAAACACCATATATTTT.

The chain joins TRBV29-1 to TRBJ2-3; 11 nucleotides line up with TRBD2. The J segment lost 4 bases and the V segment lost 4 bases, leaving 1 base of the junction unmatched. This CDR3 is 13 amino acids long. Per the germline V gene, CDR1 is SQVTM and CDR2 is ANQGSEA. CDR3 sequence: CSVVLAGADTQYF. CDR3 bases: TGCAGCGTTGTACTAGCGGGAGCAGATACGCAGTATTTT.

The rearrangement joins TRBV27 to TRBJ1-1; 12 bases are shared with TRBD1. CDR1 is MNHEY and CDR2 is SMNVEV in the germline V gene (reference sequence). Losses at the gene ends were 5 bases for V and 4 bases for J; bases not matched to a gene: 8. There are 16 residues in the CDR3. In DNA form, the CDR3 reads TGTGCCAGCAGTCGCACCGGGACAGGGGGCATCACTGAAGCTTTCTTT. It yields the protein CASSRTGTGGITEAFF.

The chain couples TRBV28 to TRBJ1-5; a weak D match, TRBD1 (5 bases). V was trimmed by 4 bases and J by 0 bases, leaving 13 bases between them. The CDR3 is 16 residues long. CDR1 is MDHEN and CDR2 is SYDVKM in the germline V gene. CDR3 region: CASSYPTDDSNQPQHF. In nucleotides, the CDR3 is TGTGCCAGCAGTTACCCGACAGACGATAGCAATCAGCCCCAGCATTTT.